This TCR beta chain was captured in a study of technical replicates of blood from several donors. The CDR3 is 15 amino acids. V dropped 2 bases and J dropped 0 bases, with 9 bases sitting between them. The germline V gene has CDR1 MNHEY and CDR2 SVGAGI. A single count supports this clone. Here immunoSEQ multiplex PCR was the method, and the copy in TCRdb shows in-frame clones only, minus some. Of tens of thousands of clones in the sample, around 94% were seen once. The source of this sequence is a human donor in good health. The chain links TRBV6-5 to TRBJ2-3; possible D gene TRBD2, 5 bases. Sequencing was performed on T cells isolated from PBMCs. The DNA of the CDR3 is TGTGCCAGCAGTTACGGCGGGCAGAGCACAGATACGCAGTATTTT. Translation: CASSYGGQSTDTQYF.